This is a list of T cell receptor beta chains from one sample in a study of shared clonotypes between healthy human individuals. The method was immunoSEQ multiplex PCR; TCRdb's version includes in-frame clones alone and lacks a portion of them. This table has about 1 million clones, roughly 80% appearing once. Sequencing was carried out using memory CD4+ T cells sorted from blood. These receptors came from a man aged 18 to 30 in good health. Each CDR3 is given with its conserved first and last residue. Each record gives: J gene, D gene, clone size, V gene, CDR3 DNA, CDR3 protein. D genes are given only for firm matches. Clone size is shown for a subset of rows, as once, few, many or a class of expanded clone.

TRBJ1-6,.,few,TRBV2,TGTGCCAGCAGTTTGGACGCCGGGGGTGATTCACCCCTCCACTTT,CASSLDAGGDSPLHF
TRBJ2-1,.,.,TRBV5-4,TGTGCCAGCAGCTTGGGGCAGCGGAAAAGCTCCTACAATGAGCAGTTCTTC,CASSLGQRKSSYNEQFF
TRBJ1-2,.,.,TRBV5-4,TGTGCCAGCAGCTTGGGGCACGCGGCAGCTACAGGCTACACCTTC,CASSLGHAAATGYTF
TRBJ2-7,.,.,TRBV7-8,TGTGCCAGCAGCTTAGGCCAGCCAGCTATCGACTACGAGCAGTACTTC,CASSLGQPAIDYEQYF
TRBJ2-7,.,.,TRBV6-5,TGTGCCAGCAGACCGGGCGTACAATCGTACGAGCAGTACTTC,CASRPGVQSYEQYF
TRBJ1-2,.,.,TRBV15,TGTGCCACCAGCAGAGACCAGGATGGCTACACCTTC,CATSRDQDGYTF
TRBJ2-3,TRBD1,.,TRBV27,TGTGCCAGCAGTTTGATGGGCGGACAGGGCACAGATACGCAGTATTTT,CASSLMGGQGTDTQYF
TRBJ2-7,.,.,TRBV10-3,TGTGCCAGTTCTCCGCGGGGCCAGAACGAGCAGTACTTC,CASSPRGQNEQYF
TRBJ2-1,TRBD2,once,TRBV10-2,TGCGCCAGCAGTGAGGGCGGGAGGGTCCTCGGCCAGTTCTTC,CASSEGGRVLGQFF
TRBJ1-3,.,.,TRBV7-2,TGTGCCAGCAGCTCCGGGGGCAGGTCCGGAAACACCATATATTTT,CASSSGGRSGNTIYF
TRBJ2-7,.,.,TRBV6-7,TGTGCCAGCAGGAGGGAGAAGGGCTCCTACGAGCAGTACTTC,CASRREKGSYEQYF
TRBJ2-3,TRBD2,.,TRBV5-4,TGTGCCAGCAGCCTGGGCGGGACTAGAGGGCCAGATACGCAGTATTTT,CASSLGGTRGPDTQYF
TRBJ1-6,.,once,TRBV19,TGTGCCAGTAGTATAGGCGGGGTTGTAGGATCACCCCTCCACTTT,CASSIGGVVGSPLHF
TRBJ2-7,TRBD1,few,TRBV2,TGTGCCAGCAGGTTTAACAGGGGTTTGTACGAGCAGTACTTC,CASRFNRGLYEQYF
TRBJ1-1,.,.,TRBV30,TGTGCTTCCACGGACCGGGGGACTGAAGCTTTCTTT,CASTDRGTEAFF
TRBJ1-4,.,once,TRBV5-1,TGCGCCAGCAGCAAGGACAGCCTTAATGAAAAACTGTTTTTT,CASSKDSLNEKLFF
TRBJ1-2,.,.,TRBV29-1,TGCAGCGTTGACGGGGGAGGGTATGGCTACACCTTC,CSVDGGGYGYTF
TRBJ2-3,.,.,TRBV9,TGTGCCAGCAGCGTAAGTCTCAGCACAGATACGCAGTATTTT,CASSVSLSTDTQYF
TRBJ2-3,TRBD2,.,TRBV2,TGTGCCAGCAGCCTAGGGACTAGCGGGGGGGCAGATACGCAGTATTTT,CASSLGTSGGADTQYF
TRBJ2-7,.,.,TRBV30,TGTGCCTGGAGTGTACAGGCCTCCTACGAGCAGTACTTC,CAWSVQASYEQYF
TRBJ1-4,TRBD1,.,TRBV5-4,TGTGCCAGCAGCTTCGGGACAGGGACTAATGAAAAACTGTTTTTT,CASSFGTGTNEKLFF
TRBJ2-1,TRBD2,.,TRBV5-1,TGCGCCAGCAGCTTCAGCGGGGGGGCCACCCATGAGCAGTTCTTC,CASSFSGGATHEQFF
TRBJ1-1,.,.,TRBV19,TGTGCCAGTAGTACACAGAAGGACACTGAAGCTTTCTTT,CASSTQKDTEAFF
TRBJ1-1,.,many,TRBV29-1,TGCAGCACTTTACAAGGGGATCGGACTGAAGCTTTCTTT,CSTLQGDRTEAFF
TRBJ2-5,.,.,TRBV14,TGTGCCAGCAGCCACCTACAAGAGACCCAGTACTTC,CASSHLQETQYF
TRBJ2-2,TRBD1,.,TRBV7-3,TGTGCCAGCAGCCCGGACAGGGTTGGCGGGGAGCTGTTTTTT,CASSPDRVGGELFF
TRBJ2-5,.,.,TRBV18,TGTGCCAGCTCGCGAACTAACCTTCAAGAGACCCAGTACTTC,CASSRTNLQETQYF
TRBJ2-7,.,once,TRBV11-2,TGTGCCAGCAGCGGTGACAGAAGTCACGAGCAGTACTTC,CASSGDRSHEQYF
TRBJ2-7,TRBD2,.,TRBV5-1,TGCGCCAGCAGCCTCCGCCCAGTAGCGGGAGTTCTCGAGCAGTACTTC,CASSLRPVAGVLEQYF
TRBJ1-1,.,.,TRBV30,TGTGCCTGGAGTGGGGTAGGGGTGGGCACTGAAGCTTTCTTT,CAWSGVGVGTEAFF
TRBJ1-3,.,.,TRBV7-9,TGTGCCAGCAGCTTAGATACGGGGACTGGAAACACCATATATTTT,CASSLDTGTGNTIYF
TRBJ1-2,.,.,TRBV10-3,TGTGCCATCAGTGAGAATCAGGGGCTCGGGGGCTACACCTTC,CAISENQGLGGYTF
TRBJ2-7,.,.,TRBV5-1,TGCGCCAGCAGCTCCCAAGGGGGGCCCGTCTCCTACGAGCAGTACTTC,CASSSQGGPVSYEQYF
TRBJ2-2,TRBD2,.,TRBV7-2,TGTGCCAGCAGCCCGGCGCTAGCGGTCACCGGGGAGCTGTTTTTT,CASSPALAVTGELFF
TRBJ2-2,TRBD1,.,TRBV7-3,TGTGCCAGCAGCACCGGACAGGGGACCGGGGAGCTGTTTTTT,CASSTGQGTGELFF
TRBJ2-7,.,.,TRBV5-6,TGTGCCAGCAGCTTGTTCGTCGGAAACGAGCAGTACTTC,CASSLFVGNEQYF
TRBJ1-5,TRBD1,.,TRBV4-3,TGCGCCAGCAGCCAAGATTCAGGGGGCGGGCAGCCCCAGCATTTT,CASSQDSGGGQPQHF
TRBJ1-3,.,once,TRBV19,TGTGCCAGTACCCTCGTGAGTGAAGGGAACACCATATATTTT,CASTLVSEGNTIYF
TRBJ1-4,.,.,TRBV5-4,TGTGCCAGCAGCTTTGGGGCGGGTGCTGAAAAACTGTTTTTT,CASSFGAGAEKLFF
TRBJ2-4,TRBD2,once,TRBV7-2,TGTGCCAGCAGCTTAGCTTTAGCGGGGCTAAACAACATTCAGTACTTC,CASSLALAGLNNIQYF
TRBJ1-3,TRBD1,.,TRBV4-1,TGCGCCAGCAGCTCGGGACAGGGGACAGGAAACACCATATATTTT,CASSSGQGTGNTIYF
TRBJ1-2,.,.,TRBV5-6,TGTGCCAGCAGTCTGCCCGATAGGGGGGACTATGGCTACACCTTC,CASSLPDRGDYGYTF
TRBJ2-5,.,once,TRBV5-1,TGCGCCAGCAGCGCGGGGAACCAAGAGACCCAGTACTTC,CASSAGNQETQYF